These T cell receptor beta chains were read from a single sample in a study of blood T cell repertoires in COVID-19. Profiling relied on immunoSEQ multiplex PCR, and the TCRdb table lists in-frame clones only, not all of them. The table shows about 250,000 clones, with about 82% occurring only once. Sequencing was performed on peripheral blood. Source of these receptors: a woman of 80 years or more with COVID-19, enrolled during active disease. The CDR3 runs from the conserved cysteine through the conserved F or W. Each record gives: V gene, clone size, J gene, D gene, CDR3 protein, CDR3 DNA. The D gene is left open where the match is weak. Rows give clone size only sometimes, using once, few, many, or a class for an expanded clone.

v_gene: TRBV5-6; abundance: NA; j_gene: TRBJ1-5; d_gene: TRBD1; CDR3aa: CASSGGQPNSNQPQHF; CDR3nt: TGTGCCAGCAGTGGGGGACAGCCTAATAGCAATCAGCCCCAGCATTTT
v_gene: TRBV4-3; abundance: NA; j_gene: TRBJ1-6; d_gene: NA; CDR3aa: CASSQEAGNNSPLHF; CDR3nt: TGCGCCAGCAGCCAAGAAGCAGGAAATAATTCACCCCTCCACTTT
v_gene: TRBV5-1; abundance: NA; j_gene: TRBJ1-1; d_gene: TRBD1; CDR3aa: CASSFRGLDTEAFF; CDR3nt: TGCGCCAGCAGCTTCAGGGGGCTTGACACTGAAGCTTTCTTT
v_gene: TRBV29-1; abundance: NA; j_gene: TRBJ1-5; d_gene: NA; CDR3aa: CSVQLTGRGNQPQHF; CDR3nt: TGCAGCGTACAACTGACAGGTAGAGGCAATCAGCCCCAGCATTTT
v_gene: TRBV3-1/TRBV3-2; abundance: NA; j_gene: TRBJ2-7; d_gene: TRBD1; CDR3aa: CASSPWTGSLIEQYF; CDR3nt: TGTGCCAGCAGCCCCTGGACAGGGTCCCTAATCGAGCAGTACTTC
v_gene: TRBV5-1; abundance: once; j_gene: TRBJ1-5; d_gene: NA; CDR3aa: CASSLGGEGQPQHF; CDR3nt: TGCGCCAGCAGCTTGGGGGGGGAGGGTCAGCCCCAGCATTTT
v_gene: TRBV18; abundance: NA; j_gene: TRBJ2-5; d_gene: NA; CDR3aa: CASSLGAETQYF; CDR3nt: TGTGCCAGCTCTCTAGGGGCGGAGACCCAGTACTTC
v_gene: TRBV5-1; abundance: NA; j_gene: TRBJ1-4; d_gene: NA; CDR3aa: CASSVGRTGPNEKLFF; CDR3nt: TGCGCCAGCAGCGTAGGCAGAACAGGGCCTAATGAAAAACTGTTTTTT
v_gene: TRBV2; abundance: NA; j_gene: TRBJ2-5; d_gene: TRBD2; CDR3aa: CASGTWGGGAAETQYF; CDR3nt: TGTGCCAGCGGCACTTGGGGCGGGGGGGCCGCAGAGACCCAGTACTTC
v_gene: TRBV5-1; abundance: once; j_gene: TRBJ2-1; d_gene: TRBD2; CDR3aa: CASSVSGGPQVEQFF; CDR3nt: TGCGCCAGCAGCGTCAGCGGGGGGCCTCAGGTTGAGCAGTTCTTC
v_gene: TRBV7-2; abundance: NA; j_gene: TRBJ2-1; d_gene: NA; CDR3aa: CASSSAPGNYNEQFF; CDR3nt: TGTGCCAGCAGCTCCGCCCCAGGGAACTACAATGAGCAGTTCTTC
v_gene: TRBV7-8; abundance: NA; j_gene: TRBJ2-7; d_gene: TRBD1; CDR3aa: CASSLMGQAAYEQYF; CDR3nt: TGTGCCAGCAGCTTAATGGGACAGGCGGCCTACGAGCAGTACTTC
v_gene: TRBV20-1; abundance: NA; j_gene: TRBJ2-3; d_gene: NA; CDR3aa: CSASYRPRADTQYF; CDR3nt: TGCAGTGCTAGTTACAGGCCTAGGGCAGATACGCAGTATTTT
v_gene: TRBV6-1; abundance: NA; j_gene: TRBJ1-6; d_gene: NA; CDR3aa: CASSEVRGLGNSPLHF; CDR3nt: TGTGCCAGCAGTGAAGTAAGGGGTTTGGGTAATTCACCCCTCCACTTT
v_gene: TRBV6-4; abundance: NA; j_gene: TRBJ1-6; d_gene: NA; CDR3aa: CASSDTGHSPLHF; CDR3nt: TGTGCCAGCAGTGACACAGGGCATTCACCCCTCCACTTT
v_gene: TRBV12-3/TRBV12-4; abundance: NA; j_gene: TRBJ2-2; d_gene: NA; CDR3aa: CASRKAGTGELFF; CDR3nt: TGTGCCAGCAGAAAAGCAGGCACCGGGGAGCTGTTTTTT
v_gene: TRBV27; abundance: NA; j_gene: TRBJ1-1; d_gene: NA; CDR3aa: CASGAPGLSTEAFF; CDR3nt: TGTGCCAGCGGTGCCCCGGGACTCTCAACTGAAGCTTTCTTT
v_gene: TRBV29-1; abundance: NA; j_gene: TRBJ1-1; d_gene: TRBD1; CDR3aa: CSGTTGGASGAFF; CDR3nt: TGCAGCGGGACCACAGGGGGCGCATCCGGAGCTTTCTTT
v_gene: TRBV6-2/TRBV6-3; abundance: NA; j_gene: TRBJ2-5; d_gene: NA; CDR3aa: CASSYRGGTYQETQYF; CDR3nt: TGTGCCAGCAGTTACCGCGGAGGAACCTACCAAGAGACCCAGTACTTC
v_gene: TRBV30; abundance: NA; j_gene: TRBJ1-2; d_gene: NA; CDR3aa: CAWSQGGGNYGYTF; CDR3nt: TGTGCCTGGAGTCAGGGTGGTGGGAACTATGGCTACACCTTC
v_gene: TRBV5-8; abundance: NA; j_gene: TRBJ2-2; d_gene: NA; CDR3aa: CASSVHGPAGELFF; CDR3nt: TGTGCCAGCAGCGTGCATGGGCCCGCCGGGGAGCTGTTTTTT
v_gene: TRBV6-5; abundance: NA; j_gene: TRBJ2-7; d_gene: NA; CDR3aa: CASGALDILF; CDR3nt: TGTGCCAGCGGGGCCCTCGACATACTATTC
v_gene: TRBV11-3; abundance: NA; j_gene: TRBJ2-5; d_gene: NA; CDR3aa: CASSLDAYETQYF; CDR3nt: TGTGCCAGCAGCTTAGATGCGTATGAGACCCAGTACTTC
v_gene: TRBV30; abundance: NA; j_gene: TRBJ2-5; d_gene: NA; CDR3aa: CAWSREETQYF; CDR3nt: TGTGCCTGGAGCAGGGAAGAGACCCAGTACTTC
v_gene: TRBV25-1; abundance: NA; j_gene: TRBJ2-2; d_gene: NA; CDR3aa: CASSLTRGSGTGELFF; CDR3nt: TGTGCCAGCAGCCTGACCCGGGGGTCGGGCACCGGGGAGCTGTTTTTT
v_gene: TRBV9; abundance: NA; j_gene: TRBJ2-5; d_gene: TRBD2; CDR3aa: CASSVGTSAQETQYF; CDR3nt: TGTGCCAGCAGCGTCGGGACTAGCGCCCAAGAGACCCAGTACTTC
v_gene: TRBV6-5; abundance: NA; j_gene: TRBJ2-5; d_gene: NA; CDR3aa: CASSTDSWETQYF; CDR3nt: TGTGCCAGCAGTACGGACAGTTGGGAGACCCAGTACTTC
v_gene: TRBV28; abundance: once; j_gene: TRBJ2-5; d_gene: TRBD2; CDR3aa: CASSDQRGGRETQYF; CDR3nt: TGTGCCAGCAGCGATCAGCGGGGGGGCCGGGAGACCCAGTACTTC
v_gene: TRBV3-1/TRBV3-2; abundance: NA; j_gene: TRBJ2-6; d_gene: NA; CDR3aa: CASSLTDAGANVLTF; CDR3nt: TGTGCCAGCAGCCTGACTGACGCTGGGGCCAACGTCCTGACTTTC
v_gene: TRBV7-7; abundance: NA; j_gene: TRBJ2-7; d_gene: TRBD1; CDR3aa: CASSLAGTGPYEQYF; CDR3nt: TGTGCCAGCAGCTTAGCGGGGACAGGGCCCTACGAGCAGTACTTC
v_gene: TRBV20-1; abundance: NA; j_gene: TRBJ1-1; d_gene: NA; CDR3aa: CSASKGEGEEAFF; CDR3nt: TGCAGTGCTAGTAAAGGGGAGGGGGAAGAGGCTTTCTTT
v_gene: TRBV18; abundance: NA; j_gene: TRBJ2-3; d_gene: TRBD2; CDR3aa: CASSSLAGGGDTQYF; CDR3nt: TGTGCCAGCTCATCCCTAGCGGGGGGAGGAGATACGCAGTATTTT
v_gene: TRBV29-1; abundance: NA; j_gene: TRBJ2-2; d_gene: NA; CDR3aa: CSVGYRVTGELFF; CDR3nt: TGCAGCGTTGGATACAGGGTTACCGGGGAGCTGTTTTTT
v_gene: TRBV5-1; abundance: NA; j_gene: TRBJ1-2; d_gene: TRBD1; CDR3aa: CASSLIGQGLYGYTF; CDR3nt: TGCGCCAGCAGCTTGATCGGACAGGGGCTCTATGGCTACACCTTC
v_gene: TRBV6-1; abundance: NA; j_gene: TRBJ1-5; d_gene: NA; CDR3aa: CASSEGNLRGQPQHF; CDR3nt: TGTGCCAGCAGTGAAGGGAATTTGAGAGGGCAGCCCCAGCATTTT
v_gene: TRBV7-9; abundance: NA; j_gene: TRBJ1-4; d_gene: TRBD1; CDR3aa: CASSTYDRVNEKLFF; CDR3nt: TGTGCCAGCAGCACATACGACAGGGTTAATGAAAAACTGTTTTTT
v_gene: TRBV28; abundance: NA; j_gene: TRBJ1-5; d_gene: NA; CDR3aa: CASSLSPGENQPQHF; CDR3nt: TGTGCCAGCAGTTTATCGCCGGGAGAGAATCAGCCCCAGCATTTT
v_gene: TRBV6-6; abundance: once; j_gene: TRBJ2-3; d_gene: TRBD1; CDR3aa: CASRTGISDTQYF; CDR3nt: TGTGCCAGCCGGACAGGTATCTCAGATACGCAGTATTTT
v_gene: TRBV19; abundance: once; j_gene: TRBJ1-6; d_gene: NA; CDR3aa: CASSAGQKENSPLHF; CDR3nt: TGTGCCAGTAGTGCCGGACAGAAGGAAAATTCACCCCTCCACTTT
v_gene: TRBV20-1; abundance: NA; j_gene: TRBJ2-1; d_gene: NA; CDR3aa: CSASFTEQFF; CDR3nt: TGCAGTGCTAGTTTTACAGAGCAGTTCTTC
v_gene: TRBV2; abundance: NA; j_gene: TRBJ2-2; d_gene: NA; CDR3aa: CASGPGTKNTGELFF; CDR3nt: TGTGCCAGCGGACCCGGGACAAAGAACACCGGGGAGCTGTTTTTT
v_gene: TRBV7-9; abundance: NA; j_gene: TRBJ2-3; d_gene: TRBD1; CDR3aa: CASSPIPGTGGADTQYF; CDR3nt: TGTGCCAGCAGCCCTATCCCTGGGACAGGGGGAGCAGATACGCAGTATTTT
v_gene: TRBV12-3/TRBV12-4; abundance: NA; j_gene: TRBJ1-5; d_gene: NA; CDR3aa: CASTELRDQPQHF; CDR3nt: TGTGCCAGCACCGAATTGCGGGATCAGCCCCAGCATTTT
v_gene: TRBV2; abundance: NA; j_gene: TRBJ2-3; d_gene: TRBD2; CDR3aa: CASSSAGTSGTDTQYF; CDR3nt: TGTGCCAGCAGTTCAGCCGGGACTAGCGGGACAGATACGCAGTATTTT
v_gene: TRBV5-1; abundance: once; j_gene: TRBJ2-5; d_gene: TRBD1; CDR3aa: CASSPMTGGTATGTQYF; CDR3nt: TGCGCCAGCAGCCCAATGACAGGGGGGACAGCTACTGGGACCCAGTACTTC
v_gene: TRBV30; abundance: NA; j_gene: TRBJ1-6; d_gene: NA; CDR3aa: CAWTQGLDNSPLHF; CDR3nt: TGTGCCTGGACCCAGGGGTTGGATAATTCACCCCTCCACTTT
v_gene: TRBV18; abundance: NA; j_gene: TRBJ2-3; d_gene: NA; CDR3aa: CASSPTQDTQYF; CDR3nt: TGTGCCAGCTCACCAACCCAGGATACGCAGTATTTT
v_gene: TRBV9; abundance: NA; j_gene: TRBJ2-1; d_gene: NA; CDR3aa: CASSAYAIF; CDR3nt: TGTGCCAGCAGCGCCTATGCGATCTTC
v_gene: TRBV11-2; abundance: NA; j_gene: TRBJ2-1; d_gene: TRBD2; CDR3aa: CASRRTSGAYNEQFF; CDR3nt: TGTGCCAGCAGGAGGACTAGCGGGGCCTACAATGAGCAGTTCTTC
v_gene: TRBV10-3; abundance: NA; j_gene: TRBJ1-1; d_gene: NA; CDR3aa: CAISESQVLVNTEAFF; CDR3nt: TGTGCCATCAGTGAGTCTCAGGTATTAGTGAACACTGAAGCTTTCTTT
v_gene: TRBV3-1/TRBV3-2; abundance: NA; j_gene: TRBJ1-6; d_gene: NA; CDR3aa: CASSQEPREVVASPLHF; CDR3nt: TGTGCCAGCAGCCAAGAGCCGAGGGAAGTCGTTGCGTCACCCCTCCACTTT
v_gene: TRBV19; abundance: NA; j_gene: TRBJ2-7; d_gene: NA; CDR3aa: CASHNGMPPYEQYF; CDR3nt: TGTGCCAGTCATAACGGGATGCCACCCTACGAGCAGTACTTC
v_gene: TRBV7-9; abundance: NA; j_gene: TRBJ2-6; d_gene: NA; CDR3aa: CASSRSGANVLTF; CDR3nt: TGTGCCAGCAGCCGCTCTGGGGCCAACGTCCTGACTTTC
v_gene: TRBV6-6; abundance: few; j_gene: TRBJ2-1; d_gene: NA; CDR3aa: CASSYLRDNEQFF; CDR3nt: TGTGCCAGCAGTTACCTCCGGGACAATGAGCAGTTCTTC
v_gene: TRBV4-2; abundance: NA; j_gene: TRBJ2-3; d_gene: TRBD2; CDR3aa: CASSPWAGAGGRTDTQYF; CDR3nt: TGTGCCAGCAGCCCCTGGGCCGGGGCGGGGGGGCGCACAGATACGCAGTATTTT
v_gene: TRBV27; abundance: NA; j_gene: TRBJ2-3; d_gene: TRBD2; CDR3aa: CASSKPGLARGTDTQYF; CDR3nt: TGTGCCAGCAGTAAACCGGGACTAGCTCGAGGCACAGATACGCAGTATTTT
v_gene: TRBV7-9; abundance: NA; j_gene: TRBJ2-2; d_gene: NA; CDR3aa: CATGGTSWTGELFF; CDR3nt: TGTGCCACCGGGGGGACATCGTGGACCGGGGAGCTGTTTTTT
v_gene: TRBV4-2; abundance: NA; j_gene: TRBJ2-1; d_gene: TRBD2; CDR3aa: CASSQDPSGGQRGEQFF; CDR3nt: TGTGCCAGCAGCCAAGACCCTAGCGGGGGGCAACGAGGTGAGCAGTTCTTC
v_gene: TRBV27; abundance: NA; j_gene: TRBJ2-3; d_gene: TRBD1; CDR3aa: CASSVDRNTDTQYF; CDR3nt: TGTGCCAGCAGTGTGGACAGGAACACAGATACGCAGTATTTT